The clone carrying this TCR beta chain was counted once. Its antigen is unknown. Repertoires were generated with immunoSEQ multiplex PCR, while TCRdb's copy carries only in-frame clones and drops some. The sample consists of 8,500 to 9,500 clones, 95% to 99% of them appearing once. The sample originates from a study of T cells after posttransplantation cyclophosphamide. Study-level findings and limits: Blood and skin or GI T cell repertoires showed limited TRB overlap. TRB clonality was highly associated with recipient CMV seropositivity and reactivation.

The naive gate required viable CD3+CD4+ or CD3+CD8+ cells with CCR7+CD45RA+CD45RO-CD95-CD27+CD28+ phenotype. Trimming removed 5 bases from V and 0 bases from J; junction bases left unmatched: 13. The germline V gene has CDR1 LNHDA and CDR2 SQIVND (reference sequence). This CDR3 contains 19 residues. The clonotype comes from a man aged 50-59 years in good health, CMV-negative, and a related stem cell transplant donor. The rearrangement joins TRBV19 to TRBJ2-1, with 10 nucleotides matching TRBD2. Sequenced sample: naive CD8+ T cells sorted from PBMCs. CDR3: CASSPYGLAALSSYNEQFF. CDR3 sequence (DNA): TGTGCCAGTAGTCCCTACGGACTAGCGGCGCTCAGCTCCTACAATGAGCAGTTCTTC.